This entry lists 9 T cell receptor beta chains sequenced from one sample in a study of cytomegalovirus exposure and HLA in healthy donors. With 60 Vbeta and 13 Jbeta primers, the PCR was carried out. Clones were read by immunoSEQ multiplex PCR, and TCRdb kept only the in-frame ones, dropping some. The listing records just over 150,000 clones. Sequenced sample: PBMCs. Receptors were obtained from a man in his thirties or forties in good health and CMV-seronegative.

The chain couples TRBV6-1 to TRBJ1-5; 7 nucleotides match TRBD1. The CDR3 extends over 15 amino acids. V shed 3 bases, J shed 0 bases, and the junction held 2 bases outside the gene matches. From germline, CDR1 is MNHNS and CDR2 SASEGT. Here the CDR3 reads CASSEGQYSNQPQHF. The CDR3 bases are TGTGCCAGCAGTGAGGGACAGTATAGCAATCAGCCCCAGCATTTT.

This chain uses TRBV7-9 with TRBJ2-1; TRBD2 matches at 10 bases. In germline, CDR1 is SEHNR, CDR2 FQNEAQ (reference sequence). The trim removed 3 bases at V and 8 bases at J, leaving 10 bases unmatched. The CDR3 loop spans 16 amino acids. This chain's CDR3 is CASSLLPSGSVDEQFF. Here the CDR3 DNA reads TGTGCCAGCAGCTTGTTACCTAGCGGGAGTGTTGATGAGCAGTTCTTC.

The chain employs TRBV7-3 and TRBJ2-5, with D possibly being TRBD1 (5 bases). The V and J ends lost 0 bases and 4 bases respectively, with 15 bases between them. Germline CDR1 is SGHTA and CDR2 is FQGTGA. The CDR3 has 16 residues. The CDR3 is CASSLTPTAAVETQYF. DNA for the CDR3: TGTGCCAGCAGCTTAACCCCGACAGCAGCCGTAGAGACCCAGTACTTC.

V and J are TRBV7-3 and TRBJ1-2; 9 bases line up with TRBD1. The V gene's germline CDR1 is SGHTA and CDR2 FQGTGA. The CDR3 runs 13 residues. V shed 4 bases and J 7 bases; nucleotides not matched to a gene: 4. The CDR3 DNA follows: TGTGCCAGCAGCTACCGGGACAGGGCTGGCTACACCTTC. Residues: CASSYRDRAGYTF.

CDR3: CASSYPTGQGSYEQYF. The CDR3 DNA is TGTGCCAGCAGTTACCCGACGGGACAGGGTTCCTACGAGCAGTACTTC. The rearrangement links TRBV6-5 to TRBJ2-7; TRBD1 matches at 9 bases. With 2 bases clipped from V and 1 base from J, the junction kept 6 bases outside the gene matches. This CDR3 is 16 amino acids long. Germline V CDR1 and CDR2: MNHEY, SVGAGI.

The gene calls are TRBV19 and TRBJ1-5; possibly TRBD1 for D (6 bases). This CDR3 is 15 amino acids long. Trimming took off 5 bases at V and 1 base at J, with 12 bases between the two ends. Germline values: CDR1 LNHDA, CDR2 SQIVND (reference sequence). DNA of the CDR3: TGTGCCAGTAGTCAACAGGGTGAGAGCAATCAGCCCCAGCATTTT. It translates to CASSQQGESNQPQHF.

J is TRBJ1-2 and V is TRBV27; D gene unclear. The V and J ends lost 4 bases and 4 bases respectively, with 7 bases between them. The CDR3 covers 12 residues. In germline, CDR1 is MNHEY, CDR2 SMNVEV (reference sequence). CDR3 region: CASSSLGYGYTF. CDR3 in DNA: TGTGCCAGCAGTTCTCTCGGCTATGGCTACACCTTC.

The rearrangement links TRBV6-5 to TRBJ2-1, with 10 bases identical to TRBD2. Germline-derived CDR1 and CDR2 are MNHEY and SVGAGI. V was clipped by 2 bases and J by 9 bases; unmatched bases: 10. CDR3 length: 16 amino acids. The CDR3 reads CASSYTRLAGRGEQFF. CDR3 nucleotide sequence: TGTGCCAGCAGTTACACAAGACTAGCGGGTAGGGGTGAGCAGTTCTTC.

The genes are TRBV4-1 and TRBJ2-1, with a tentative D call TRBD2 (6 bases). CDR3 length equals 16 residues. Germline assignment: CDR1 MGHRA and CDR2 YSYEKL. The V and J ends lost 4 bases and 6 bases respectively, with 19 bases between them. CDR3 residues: CASSPRTILGPNEQFF. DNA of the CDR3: TGCGCCAGCAGCCCTCGGACTATTTTAGGACCCAATGAGCAGTTCTTC.